Each of the 26 T cell receptor beta chains below was sequenced from the same sample in a study of CD8 T cells in ankylosing spondylitis. These receptors have no known antigen. Regarding the study as a whole: A TCR beta motif made of under 10 highly homologous variants seemed typical of ankylosing spondylitis blood.

Each CDR3 protein gets one entry after TCRdb re-called the 5' RACE reads with MiXCR. The table has about 330,000 distinct CDR3 sequences, 6.5% to 10% seen once; the top ten hold approximately 15%. The sequencing sample was made of blood, either unsorted or a sorted T cell fraction (not recorded which). The receptors were sampled from a male donor with ankylosing spondylitis.

The genes are TRBV28 and TRBJ2-3; the match to TRBD2 covers 14 bases. The CDR3 is 16 residues long. Losses at the gene ends were 6 bases for V and 6 bases for J; bases not matched to a gene: 8. The germline V gene encodes CDR1 MDHEN and CDR2 SYDVKM. The DNA of the CDR3 is TGTGCCAGCAGCCCGACTAGCGGGAGGGCGTGGGATACGCAGTATTTT. It translates to CASSPTSGRAWDTQYF.

At least ten counts were recorded for this clonotype. This chain uses TRBV24-1 with TRBJ2-1; tentatively, D is TRBD1 (6 bases). The CDR3 extends over 11 amino acids. Germline V gene lookup returns CDR1 KGHDR and CDR2 SFDVKD. Trimming pared 6 bases from V and 9 bases from J, leaving 8 bases between. The CDR3: CATSRGIEQFF. The CDR3 DNA follows: TGTGCCACCAGTAGGGGGATTGAGCAGTTCTTC.

The chain uses TRBV30 and TRBJ2-5; D perhaps matches TRBD2 (5 bases). The V gene lost 4 bases and the J gene lost 5 bases, with 20 bases spanning the gap. The CDR3 spans 15 residues. Germline assignment: CDR1 GTSNPN and CDR2 SVGIG (reference sequence). In DNA, the CDR3 is TGTGCCTGGACGGGCACGACGGGGATCGCCGAGACCCAGTACTTC. This encodes CAWTGTTGIAETQYF.

The chain joins TRBV6-2 or TRBV6-3 to TRBJ2-1; D might be TRBD2 (6 bases). The germline V gene encodes CDR1 MNHEY and CDR2 SVGEGT. This CDR3 spans 14 amino acids. The V and J ends lost 3 bases and 6 bases respectively, with 12 bases between them. The chain's CDR3 is CASSYFRGFNEQFF. In nucleotides, the CDR3 is TGTGCCAGCAGTTATTTTCGGGGGTTCAATGAGCAGTTCTTC.

This chain links TRBV20-1 with TRBJ2-5; D might be TRBD2 (8 bases). This CDR3 has 15 residues. The V end lost 8 bases, the J end lost 1 base, and 20 bases lay between the germline ends. CDR1 DFQATT and CDR2 SNEGSKA come from the germline V gene (reference sequence). The CDR3: CSTYRDSGGQETQYF. The CDR3 DNA reads TGCAGTACATACCGGGACAGCGGGGGCCAAGAGACCCAGTACTTC.

V is TRBV20-1 and J is TRBJ2-2, with D tentatively TRBD2 (5 bases). The CDR3 covers 14 residues. From germline, CDR1 is DFQATT and CDR2 SNEGSKA (reference sequence). V was shortened by 3 bases and J by 0 bases, with 8 bases between the two germline ends. As DNA, the CDR3 is TGCAGTGCTAGGGACTCGGCGAACACCGGGGAGCTGTTTTTT. The encoded protein is CSARDSANTGELFF.

This clonotype was recorded at least ten times. This chain joins TRBV6-2 or TRBV6-3 and TRBJ2-1; 9 bases agree with TRBD2. The CDR3 is made up of 14 amino acids. Germline CDR1 MNHEY, CDR2 SVGEGT. The trim removed 2 bases at V and 9 bases at J, leaving 5 bases unmatched. This chain's CDR3 is CASSYQGTSSEQFF. The CDR3 DNA sequence: TGTGCCAGCAGTTACCAGGGGACTAGCAGTGAGCAGTTCTTC.

The J gene is TRBJ2-6, the V gene TRBV20-1; 8 nucleotides align to TRBD1. This CDR3 has 14 residues. The V gene's germline CDR1 is DFQATT and CDR2 SNEGSKA (reference sequence). The V and J ends lost 1 base and 8 bases, in that order; junction bases with no gene match: 4. CDR3: CSARGQGAPNVLTF. The CDR3 coding sequence is TGCAGTGCTAGAGGGCAGGGGGCCCCCAACGTCCTGACTTTC.

This clonotype was seen a handful of times. This chain connects TRBV7-2 to TRBJ1-1; D possibly corresponds to TRBD1 (5 bases). This CDR3 spans 15 amino acids. Germline V gives CDR1 SGHTA, CDR2 FQGNSA. Trimming cost V 0 bases and J 0 bases, with 8 bases left between them. This chain's CDR3 is CASSLAPGLNTEAFF. CDR3 in DNA: TGTGCCAGCAGCTTAGCGCCGGGGCTGAACACTGAAGCTTTCTTT.

This clonotype was counted only a few times. V usage is TRBV20-1 and J usage is TRBJ1-1; 7 bases line up with TRBD1. This CDR3 is 11 amino acids long. The V gene's germline CDR1 is DFQATT and CDR2 SNEGSKA (reference sequence). J gave up 8 bases and V 5 bases, and 5 bases lay outside the gene matches. The CDR3 loop reads CSAGQVAEAFF. The CDR3 nucleotides are TGCAGTGCTGGACAGGTCGCAGAAGCTTTCTTT.

This clonotype was seen ten or more times. The chain uses TRBV30 and TRBJ2-3; D call uncertain. CDR1 is GTSNPN and CDR2 is SVGIG in the germline V gene (reference sequence). The CDR3 has 14 residues. V was shortened by 0 bases and J by 1 base, with 8 bases between the two germline ends. The CDR3 sequence: CAWSVSSGTDTQYF. CDR3 bases: TGTGCCTGGAGTGTTTCGTCGGGCACAGATACGCAGTATTTT.

This clonotype appeared many times. The chain employs TRBV19 and TRBJ2-1; D may match TRBD1 or TRBD2 (5 bases each). Trimming took off 6 bases at V and 8 bases at J, with 17 bases between the two ends. The germline V gene encodes CDR1 LNHDA and CDR2 SQIVND (reference sequence). The CDR3 spans 14 residues. The CDR3 loop is CASSPGPRVDEQFF. The CDR3 bases are TGTGCCAGTAGCCCGGGACCCCGAGTCGATGAGCAGTTCTTC.

The chain employs TRBV12-3 or TRBV12-4 and TRBJ1-2; TRBD1 aligns across 8 bases. The trim removed 7 bases at V and 7 bases at J, leaving 11 bases unmatched. CDR3 length equals 14 residues. The CDR3 DNA follows: TGTGCCAGCACTCACCAGGGGGCGCTAGGTGGCTACACCTTC. This translates into CASTHQGALGGYTF.

This clonotype was seen a handful of times. This chain uses TRBV12-3 or TRBV12-4 with TRBJ2-5, with 14 bases aligning to TRBD2. With V trimmed by 5 bases and J by 4 bases, 9 bases remained unmatched. The CDR3 loop spans 17 amino acids. The CDR3 loop is CASSHTTGTSGRETQYF. CDR3 in DNA: TGTGCCAGCAGTCACACAACCGGGACTAGCGGGAGAGAGACCCAGTACTTC.

In this sample, this clonotype turned up a few times. This chain links TRBV20-1 with TRBJ2-3; tentative D call: TRBD2 (6 bases). The germline V gene encodes CDR1 DFQATT and CDR2 SNEGSKA (reference sequence). The CDR3 has 13 amino acids. V dropped 3 bases and J dropped 8 bases, with 15 bases sitting between them. CDR3 sequence reads: CSARGGLQGTQYF. CDR3 DNA sequence: TGCAGTGCTAGGGGGGGACTCCAGGGTACGCAGTATTTT.

This chain connects TRBV6-5 to TRBJ1-2; no clear D. The germline CDR1 and CDR2 sequences are MNHEY and SVGAGI. The V and J ends lost 2 bases and 4 bases respectively, with 14 bases between them. The CDR3 is 15 amino acids. CDR3 in amino acids: CASSYEVQVPYGYTF. The CDR3 coding sequence is TGTGCCAGCAGTTACGAAGTTCAGGTCCCCTATGGCTACACCTTC.

The chain uses TRBV5-1 and TRBJ2-1; 10 positions agree with TRBD2. The trim removed 3 bases at V and 5 bases at J, leaving 8 bases unmatched. CDR3 length: 16 amino acids. CDR1 and CDR2 (germline): SGHRS, YFSETQ. The CDR3 DNA reads TGCGCCAGCAGCTCCCTCCCTAGCGGGAGCGACAATGAGCAGTTCTTC. The encoded protein is CASSSLPSGSDNEQFF.

Many counts were recorded for this clonotype. The junction does not match germline at one end; this may be a read error. V usage is TRBV10-3 and J usage is TRBJ2-2; 10 positions match TRBD2. The CDR3 consists of 14 residues. Germline CDR1 ENHRY, CDR2 SYGVKD. CDR3 sequence (DNA): TGTGCGATCACGTCTAGCGGGAGTGCCGGGGAGCTGTTTTTT. Protein: CAITSSGSAGELFF.

The rearrangement joins TRBV29-1 to TRBJ2-3, with TRBD1 matching 10 bases. CDR1 is SQVTM and CDR2 is ANQGSEA in the germline V gene. The V segment lost 4 bases and the J segment 2 bases; nucleotides outside the gene matches: 15. The CDR3 runs to 18 residues. DNA of the CDR3: TGCAGCGTTGTGGGACAGGGGACGAGAGAGATCCTCACAGATACGCAGTATTTT. Translated, it gives CSVVGQGTREILTDTQYF.

This clonotype has more than one count but fewer than ten. This chain links TRBV11-2 with TRBJ2-1, with D unresolved. Germline lookup yields CDR1 SGHAT and CDR2 FQNNGV. The length of the CDR3 is 18 residues. V shed 2 bases and J shed 0 bases, with 17 bases lying between them. The CDR3 protein is CASSLTGPSHSSYNEQFF. The CDR3 DNA follows: TGTGCCAGCAGCTTAACTGGGCCAAGCCATAGCTCCTACAATGAGCAGTTCTTC.

This clonotype has a handful of counts. This CDR3 is CASSLERGRGSEAFF. The CDR3 nucleotides read TGTGCCAGCAGTTTAGAGCGGGGACGAGGCTCTGAAGCTTTCTTT. This rearrangement joins TRBV12-3 or TRBV12-4 to TRBJ1-1, with D possibly TRBD1 on 5 matching bases. The CDR3 spans 15 residues. V lost 1 base to trimming and J lost 6 bases, with 15 bases between them.

The gene calls are TRBV12-3 or TRBV12-4 and TRBJ2-7, with 7 bases aligning to TRBD2. The V segment lost 2 bases and the J segment 4 bases; nucleotides outside the gene matches: 8. The CDR3 has 15 residues. The CDR3 loop reads CASSLNGRNDYEQYF. The CDR3 DNA follows: TGTGCCAGCAGTTTAAACGGGAGGAATGATTACGAGCAGTACTTC.

This clonotype was recorded many times. The rearrangement links TRBV2 to TRBJ2-2; 8 positions agree with TRBD1. This CDR3 is 16 amino acids long. The V and J ends lost 6 bases and 4 bases, in that order; junction bases with no gene match: 10. Germline values: CDR1 SNHLY, CDR2 FYNNEI. The CDR3 coding sequence is TGTGCCAGCAGCCCCCCAGGGGGCCTTGGCACCGGGGAGCTGTTTTTT. Translated: CASSPPGGLGTGELFF.

This clonotype has just a few counts. Given a much more abundant clone one base away, this may be a read error. The rearrangement links TRBV7-9 to TRBJ2-2; D remains unclear. The germline CDR1 and CDR2 sequences are SEHNR and FQNEAQ (reference sequence). Trimming left V 1 base short and J 4 bases short, with 4 bases between. The CDR3 has 13 residues. The chain's CDR3 is CASSLVSTGELFF. For the CDR3, the DNA is TGTGCCAGCAGCTTAGTTAGCACCGGGGAGCTGTTTTTT.

This clonotype was seen many times. The rearrangement links TRBV4-2 to TRBJ2-4; D is unresolved. Trimming took 1 base from V and 8 from J, leaving 12 bases between them. CDR1 is LGHNA and CDR2 is YNFKEQ in the germline V gene. This CDR3 is 14 amino acids long. CDR3 loop: CASSQGQESDIQYF. The CDR3 bases are TGTGCCAGCAGCCAAGGCCAAGAATCGGACATTCAGTACTTC.

The chain links TRBV28 to TRBJ2-3; D call uncertain. Trimming removed 3 bases from V and 1 base from J, with 8 bases in between. Germline V lookup: CDR1 MDHEN, CDR2 SYDVKM. The CDR3 has 14 residues. The CDR3 DNA reads TGTGCCAGCAGTTTGGTTGAGGGCACAGATACGCAGTATTTT. Translated, it gives CASSLVEGTDTQYF.